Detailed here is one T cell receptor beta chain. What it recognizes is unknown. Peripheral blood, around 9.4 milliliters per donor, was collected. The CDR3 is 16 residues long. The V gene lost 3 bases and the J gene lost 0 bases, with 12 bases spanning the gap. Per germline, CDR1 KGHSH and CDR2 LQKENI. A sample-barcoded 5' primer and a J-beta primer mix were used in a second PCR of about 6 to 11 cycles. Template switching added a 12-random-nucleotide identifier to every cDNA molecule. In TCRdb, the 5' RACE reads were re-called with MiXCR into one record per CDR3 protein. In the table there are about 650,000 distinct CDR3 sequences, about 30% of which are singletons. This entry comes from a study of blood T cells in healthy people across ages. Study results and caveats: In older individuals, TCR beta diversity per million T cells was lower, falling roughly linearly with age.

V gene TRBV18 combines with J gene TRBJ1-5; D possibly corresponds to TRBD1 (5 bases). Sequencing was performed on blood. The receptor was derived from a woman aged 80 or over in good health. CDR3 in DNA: TGTGCCAGCTCACCGTTCACGGGGGGTAGCAATCAGCCCCAGCATTTT. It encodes CASSPFTGGSNQPQHF.